This TCR beta chain appears in the sequencing data of a study of blood T cells in healthy people across ages. The study, taken as a whole, reports: Researchers deemed the diversity estimates from one million T cells underestimates.

Germline CDR1 reads SGHAT; CDR2 reads FQNNGV. CDR3 size: 20 residues. Trimming took 1 base from V and 0 from J; bases not matched to a gene: 17. A second PCR, run for about 7 to 11 cycles, used a sample-barcoded 5' primer plus a J-beta primer mix. TCRdb re-analysed the 5' RACE reads in MiXCR, keeping a single row per CDR3 protein. The sample has 1.6 million or so distinct CDR3 sequences; about 35% are singletons. With respect to this clonotype: Antigen unknown.

Drawing of peripheral blood yielded about 10 milliliters from each donor. This sequence originates from a woman under 40 in good health. Input material: blood. The V and J genes are TRBV11-2 and TRBJ2-7; 8 bases line up with TRBD2. CDR3 protein: CASSLGLPQGLAGLSYEQYF. Written as DNA, the CDR3 is TGTGCCAGCAGCTTAGGCCTCCCGCAGGGGCTAGCGGGCCTCTCCTACGAGCAGTACTTC.